This T cell receptor (beta chain) stems from a study of T cell clones after liver transplantation. Study overall: Liver transplant recipients had immunosuppression withdrawal attempted within 2 years. Without induction therapy, subjects received standard immunosuppression until 12-24 months post-transplant.

This table comes from immunoSEQ multiplex PCR, and its TCRdb copy is limited to in-frame clones, with some not included. The data hold tens of thousands of clones, with 71% observed a single time. General study points: In a couple of subjects, few donor cells limited the measurable donor-reactive repertoire. A significant post-transplant drop in circulating graft-donor-reactive CD4 TCRbeta sequences occurred in most of the 8 subjects.

CDR3 length: 15 amino acids. With 4 bases removed from V and 0 bases from J, the gap between germline ends came to 11 bases. Germline V CDR1 and CDR2: SGHRS, YFSETQ. Worth noting for this clone: The antigen remains undetermined.

The chain links TRBV5-1 to TRBJ2-1, with a tentative D call TRBD2 (5 bases). The starting material was CD4+ T cells from blood, obtained before liver transplant. The receptor comes from a human donor who received a liver transplant. CDR3 coding DNA: TGCGCCAGCAGCCCAGAGGGAGACTCCTACAATGAGCAGTTCTTC. Residues: CASSPEGDSYNEQFF.